This paragraph reports one TCR beta chain. The source of the sample is a study of T cells of healthy individuals. Each CDR3 protein is one row after TCRdb ran MiXCR on the 5' RACE reads. The data hold some 82,000 distinct CDR3 sequences, with approximately 5.4% observed a single time. The V and J ends lost 10 bases and 1 base respectively, with 19 bases between them. The CDR3 length is 15 residues. CDR1 is MNHEY and CDR2 is SVGAGI in the germline V gene. The genes are TRBV6-5 and TRBJ1-1; tentatively, D is TRBD1 (6 bases). The TCR originated in a female donor in good health. DNA of the CDR3: TGTGCCACCCTAAGAGGGGGGTCCAGGAACACTGAAGCTTTCTTT. As protein: CATLRGGSRNTEAFF.